One sample yielded the 3 T cell receptor beta chains listed below, sequenced in a study of T cell responses to AZD1222 COVID-19 vaccine. Clones were read by immunoSEQ multiplex PCR, and TCRdb kept only the in-frame ones, dropping some. Of 65,000 to 95,000 clones in the sample, 70% to 90% were seen once. This specimen was peripheral blood, taken on day 0 of AZD1222 vaccination. The receptor source for this set is an adult in good health.

This clone is a singleton in its sample. The gene calls are TRBV7-7 and TRBJ2-5, with a weak D call TRBD2 (5 bases). Germline values: CDR1 SSHAT, CDR2 FNYEAQ (reference sequence). The CDR3 spans 14 residues. V dropped 1 base and J dropped 5 bases, with 11 bases sitting between them. CDR3 in amino acids: CASSLGVGLETQYF. The CDR3 nucleotides read TGTGCCAGCAGCTTAGGCGTCGGACTGGAGACCCAGTACTTC.

The V call is TRBV19, the J call TRBJ1-1; TRBD1 matches at 11 bases. The CDR3 length is 15 residues. Germline assignment: CDR1 LNHDA and CDR2 SQIVND (reference sequence). The V gene end was trimmed by 6 bases and the J gene end by 1 base; junction bases not matched to a gene: 4. The CDR3 coding sequence is TGTGCCAGTAGGGACAGGGGGCGCGAGAACACTGAAGCTTTCTTT. The encoded protein is CASRDRGRENTEAFF.

The CDR3 region is CASSVTGTGSNEQFF. In DNA, the CDR3 is TGCGCCAGCAGCGTAACCGGGACAGGCAGCAATGAGCAGTTCTTC. This chain connects TRBV5-1 to TRBJ2-1, with 8 bases identical to TRBD1. V was pared by 4 bases and J by 6 bases, with 9 bases of the junction left unmatched. The CDR3 is 15 amino acids. Germline-derived CDR1 and CDR2 are SGHRS and YFSETQ.